This T cell receptor beta chain was sequenced during a study of shared clonotypes between healthy human individuals. Study summary: The plates for each donor numbered three CD4 naive, three CD4 memory, two CD8 naive and one CD8 memory.

This CDR3 is built from 14 residues. Germline CDR1 MNHNY, CDR2 SVGAGI (reference sequence). V was cut by 2 bases and J by 3 bases, with 10 bases left in between. For sorted subsets, approximately 200 ng DNA per replicate equaled 30,000 or so T cell genomes. TCRdb keeps only in-frame clones here, not all; method: immunoSEQ multiplex PCR. The data hold fewer than 700,000 clones, with approximately 96% observed a single time. Terminally differentiated effector memory CD45RA+ cells were excluded by CCR7 positive selection of CD45RO-negative cells. This rearrangement joins TRBV6-6 to TRBJ1-1, with D possibly matching TRBD1 (6 bases). The receptor comes from a woman aged 30 to 39 in good health. Source material: naive CD8+ T cells sorted from blood. As DNA, the CDR3 is TGTGCCAGCAGTTACCCGGGGGCGGACACTGAAGCTTTCTTT. This codes for CASSYPGADTEAFF.